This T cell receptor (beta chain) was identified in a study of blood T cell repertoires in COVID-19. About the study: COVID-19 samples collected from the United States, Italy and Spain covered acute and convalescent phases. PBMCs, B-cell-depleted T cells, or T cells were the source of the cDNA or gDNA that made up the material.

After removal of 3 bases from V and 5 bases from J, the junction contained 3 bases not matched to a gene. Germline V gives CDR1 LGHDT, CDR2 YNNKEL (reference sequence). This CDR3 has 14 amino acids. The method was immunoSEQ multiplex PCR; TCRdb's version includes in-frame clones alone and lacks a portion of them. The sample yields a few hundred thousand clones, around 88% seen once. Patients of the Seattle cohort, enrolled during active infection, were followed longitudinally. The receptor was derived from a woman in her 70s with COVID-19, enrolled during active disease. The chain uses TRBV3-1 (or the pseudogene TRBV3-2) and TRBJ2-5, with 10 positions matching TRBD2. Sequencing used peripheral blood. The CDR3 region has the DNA TGTGCCAGCAGCCACCTTAGCGGGGGGGAGACCCAGTACTTC. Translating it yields CASSHLSGGETQYF.